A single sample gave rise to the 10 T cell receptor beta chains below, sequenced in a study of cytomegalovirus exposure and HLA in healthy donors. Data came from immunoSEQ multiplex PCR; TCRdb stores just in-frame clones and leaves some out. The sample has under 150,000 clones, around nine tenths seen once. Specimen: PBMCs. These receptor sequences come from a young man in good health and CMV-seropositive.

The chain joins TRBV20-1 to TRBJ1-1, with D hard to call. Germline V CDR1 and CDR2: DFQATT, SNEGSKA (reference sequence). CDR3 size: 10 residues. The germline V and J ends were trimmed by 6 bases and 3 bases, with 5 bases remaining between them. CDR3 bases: TGCAGTGCGCGGCACACTGAAGCTTTCTTT. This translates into CSARHTEAFF.

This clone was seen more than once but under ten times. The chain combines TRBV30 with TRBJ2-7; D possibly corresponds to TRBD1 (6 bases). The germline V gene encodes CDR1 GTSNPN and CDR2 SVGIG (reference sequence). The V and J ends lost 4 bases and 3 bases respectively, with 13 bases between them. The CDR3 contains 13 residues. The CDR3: CAWTRWGLYEQYF. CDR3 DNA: TGTGCCTGGACCCGCTGGGGGCTCTACGAGCAGTACTTC.

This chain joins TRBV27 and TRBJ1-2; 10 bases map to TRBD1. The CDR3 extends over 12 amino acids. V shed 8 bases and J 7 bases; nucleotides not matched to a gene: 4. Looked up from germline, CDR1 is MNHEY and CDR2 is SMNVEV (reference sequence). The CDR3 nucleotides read TGTGCCAGCCGACAGGGGGCTACTGGCTACACCTTC. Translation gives CASRQGATGYTF.

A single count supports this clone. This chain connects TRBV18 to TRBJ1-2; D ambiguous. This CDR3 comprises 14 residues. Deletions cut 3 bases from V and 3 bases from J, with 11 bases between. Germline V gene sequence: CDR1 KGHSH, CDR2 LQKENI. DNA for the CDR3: TGTGCCAGCTCACCCGCCGGGATACACTATGGCTACACCTTC. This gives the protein CASSPAGIHYGYTF.

CDR3 DNA: TGTGCCAGCAGCTCCGGAGGGACCCACTATGGCTACACCTTC. Its translation is CASSSGGTHYGYTF. This chain links TRBV6-1 with TRBJ1-2; a possible D gene is TRBD1 (5 bases). Germline V gene lookup returns CDR1 MNHNS and CDR2 SASEGT. Trimming pared 6 bases from V and 3 bases from J, leaving 14 bases between. The CDR3 extends over 14 amino acids.

The CDR3 DNA sequence: TGTGCCAGCAGGAGAGTCCCCAGGGCTATAACCTACAATGAGCAGTTCTTC. Its translation: CASRRVPRAITYNEQFF. The V call is TRBV6-4, the J call TRBJ2-1; D may be TRBD1 (5 bases). Germline V gene sequence: CDR1 MRHNA, CDR2 SNTAGT. There are 17 residues in the CDR3. Trimming cost V 6 bases and J 2 bases, with 20 bases left between them.

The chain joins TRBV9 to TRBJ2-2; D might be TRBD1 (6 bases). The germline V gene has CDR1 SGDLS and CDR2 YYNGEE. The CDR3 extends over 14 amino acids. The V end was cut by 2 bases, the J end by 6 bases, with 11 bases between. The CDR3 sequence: CASSVNRVPGELFF. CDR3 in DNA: TGTGCCAGCAGCGTGAACAGGGTCCCCGGGGAGCTGTTTTTT.

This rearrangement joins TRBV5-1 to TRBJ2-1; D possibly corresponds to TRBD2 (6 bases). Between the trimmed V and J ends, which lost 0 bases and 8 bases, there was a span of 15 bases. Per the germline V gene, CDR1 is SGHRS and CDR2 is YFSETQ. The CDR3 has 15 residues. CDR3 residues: CASSLVGGGEHEQFF. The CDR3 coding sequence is TGCGCCAGCAGCTTGGTCGGTGGCGGGGAACATGAGCAGTTCTTC.

The CDR3 protein is CASSFTGAGETQYF. The DNA of the CDR3 is TGTGCCAGCAGTTTCACAGGGGCTGGAGAGACCCAGTACTTC. This chain uses TRBV27 with TRBJ2-5; the match to TRBD1 covers 7 bases. This CDR3 is built from 14 residues. With V trimmed by 3 bases and J by 4 bases, 5 bases remained unmatched. Germline values: CDR1 MNHEY, CDR2 SMNVEV (reference sequence).

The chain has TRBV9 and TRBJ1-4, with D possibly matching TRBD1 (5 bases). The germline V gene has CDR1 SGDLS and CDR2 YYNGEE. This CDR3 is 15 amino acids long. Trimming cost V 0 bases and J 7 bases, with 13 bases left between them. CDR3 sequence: CASSVARGGGEKLFF. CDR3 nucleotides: TGTGCCAGCAGCGTAGCTCGGGGGGGAGGTGAAAAACTGTTTTTT.